The T cell receptor beta chain under discussion was sequenced for a study of cytomegalovirus exposure and HLA in healthy donors. General study points: In vitro testing confirmed three CMV-associated chains as specific for CMV antigens. Analyses of presence and absence presupposed an approximately uniform sequencing depth across donors. TCR beta chains associated with HLA were, in a later analysis, more clonally expanded than equally common others.

Amplification used 60 Vbeta primers and 13 Jbeta primers. Only in-frame clones appear in the TCRdb table, and some are missing; sequencing was by immunoSEQ multiplex PCR. The top ten hold 2% to 3% of the sample, which has over 150,000 clones, approximately 81% seen once. Trimming cost V 5 bases and J 1 base, with 6 bases left between them. Germline values: CDR1 SEHNR, CDR2 FQNEAQ (reference sequence). CDR3 size: 12 residues. About this clone: Its specificity is not known.

This chain connects TRBV7-9 to TRBJ2-7; D is ambiguous. The sequence was collected from a man aged 25 to 40 in good health and CMV-seropositive. The sequenced material came from PBMCs. The CDR3: CASSPNSYEQYF. DNA of the CDR3: TGTGCCAGCAGCCCAAATTCCTACGAGCAGTACTTC.